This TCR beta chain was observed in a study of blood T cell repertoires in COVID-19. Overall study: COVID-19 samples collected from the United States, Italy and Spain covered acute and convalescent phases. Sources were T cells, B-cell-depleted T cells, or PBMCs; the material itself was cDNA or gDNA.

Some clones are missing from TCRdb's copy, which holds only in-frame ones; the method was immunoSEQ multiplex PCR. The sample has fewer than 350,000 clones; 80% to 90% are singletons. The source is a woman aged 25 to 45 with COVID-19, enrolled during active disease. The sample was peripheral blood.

In DNA, the CDR3 is TGTGCCAGCAGTCGTATAGGAGGGGTGAGCTCCTATAATTCACCCCTCCACTTT. Translation: CASSRIGGVSSYNSPLHF. The V and J genes are TRBV6-6 and TRBJ1-6; D may be TRBD1 (5 bases). V was shortened by 5 bases and J by 0 bases, with 17 bases between the two germline ends. Germline V gives CDR1 MNHNY, CDR2 SVGAGI (reference sequence). The CDR3 is 18 residues long.